Shown below are 3 T cell receptor beta chains from a single sample sequenced in a study of shared clonotypes between healthy human individuals. Some clones are missing from TCRdb's copy, which holds only in-frame ones; the method was immunoSEQ multiplex PCR. The sample yields about 710,000 clones, roughly 72% seen once. The sequenced sample was memory CD4+ T cells sorted from blood. The subset was: CD45RA-negative fraction. These receptor sequences come from a woman in her 30s in good health.

In the case of this clone: Different DNA sequences within this sample yield the same CDR3. V gene TRBV25-1 combines with J gene TRBJ2-1; the match to TRBD2 covers 12 bases. Unmatched junction bases numbered 3, after V lost 2 bases and J lost 7 bases. CDR1 and CDR2 from the germline V gene are MGHDK and SYGVNS. The length of the CDR3 is 15 residues. CDR3 loop: CASSEVLAGGNEQFF. The CDR3 region has the DNA TGTGCCAGCAGTGAAGTTCTAGCGGGAGGGAATGAGCAGTTCTTC.

Notes on this clone: The sample holds other DNA sequences that translate to the same CDR3. Here the CDR3 reads CASSLTSNYGYTF. For the CDR3, the DNA is TGCGCCAGCAGCTTGACCAGTAACTATGGCTACACCTTC. The chain carries TRBV5-1 and TRBJ1-2; no reliable D call. Germline lookup yields CDR1 SGHRS and CDR2 YFSETQ. V shed 1 base and J shed 1 base, with 5 bases lying between them. The CDR3 has 13 residues.

The rearrangement uses TRBV30 and TRBJ2-7, with 9 bases aligning to TRBD2. The CDR3 runs to 14 residues. After removal of 3 bases from V and 1 base from J, the junction contained 4 bases not matched to a gene. Per the germline V gene, CDR1 is GTSNPN and CDR2 is SVGIG (reference sequence). This chain's CDR3 is CAWRSGRTSYEQYF. The DNA for the CDR3 is TGTGCCTGGAGGAGCGGGAGGACTTCCTACGAGCAGTACTTC.